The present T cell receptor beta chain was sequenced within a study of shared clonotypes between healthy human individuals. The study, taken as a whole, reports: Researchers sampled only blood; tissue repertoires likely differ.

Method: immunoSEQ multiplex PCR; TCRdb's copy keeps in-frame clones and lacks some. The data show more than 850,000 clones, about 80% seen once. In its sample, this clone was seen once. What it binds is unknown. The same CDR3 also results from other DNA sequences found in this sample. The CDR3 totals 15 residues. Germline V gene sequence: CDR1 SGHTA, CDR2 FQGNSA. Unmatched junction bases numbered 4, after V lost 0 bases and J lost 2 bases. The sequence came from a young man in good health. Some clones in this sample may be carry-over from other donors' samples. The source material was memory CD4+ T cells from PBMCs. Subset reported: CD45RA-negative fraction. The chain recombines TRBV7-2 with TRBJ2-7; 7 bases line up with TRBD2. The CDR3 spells CASSLALAGAYEQYF. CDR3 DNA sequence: TGTGCCAGCAGCTTAGCCCTCGCGGGAGCCTACGAGCAGTACTTC.